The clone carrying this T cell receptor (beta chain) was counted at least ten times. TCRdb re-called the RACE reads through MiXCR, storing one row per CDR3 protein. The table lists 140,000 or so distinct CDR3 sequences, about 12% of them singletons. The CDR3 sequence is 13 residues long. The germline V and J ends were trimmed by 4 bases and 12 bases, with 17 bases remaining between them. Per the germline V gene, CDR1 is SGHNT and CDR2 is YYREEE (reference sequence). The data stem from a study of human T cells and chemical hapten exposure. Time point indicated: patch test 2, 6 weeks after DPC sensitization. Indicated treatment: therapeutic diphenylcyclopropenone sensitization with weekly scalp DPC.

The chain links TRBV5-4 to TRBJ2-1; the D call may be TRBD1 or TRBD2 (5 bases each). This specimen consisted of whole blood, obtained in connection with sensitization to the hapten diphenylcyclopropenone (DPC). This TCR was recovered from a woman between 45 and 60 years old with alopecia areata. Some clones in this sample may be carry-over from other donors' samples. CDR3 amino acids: CASSPRGPGGQFF. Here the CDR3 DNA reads TGTGCCAGCAGCCCCCGTGGTCCTGGGGGGCAGTTCTTC.